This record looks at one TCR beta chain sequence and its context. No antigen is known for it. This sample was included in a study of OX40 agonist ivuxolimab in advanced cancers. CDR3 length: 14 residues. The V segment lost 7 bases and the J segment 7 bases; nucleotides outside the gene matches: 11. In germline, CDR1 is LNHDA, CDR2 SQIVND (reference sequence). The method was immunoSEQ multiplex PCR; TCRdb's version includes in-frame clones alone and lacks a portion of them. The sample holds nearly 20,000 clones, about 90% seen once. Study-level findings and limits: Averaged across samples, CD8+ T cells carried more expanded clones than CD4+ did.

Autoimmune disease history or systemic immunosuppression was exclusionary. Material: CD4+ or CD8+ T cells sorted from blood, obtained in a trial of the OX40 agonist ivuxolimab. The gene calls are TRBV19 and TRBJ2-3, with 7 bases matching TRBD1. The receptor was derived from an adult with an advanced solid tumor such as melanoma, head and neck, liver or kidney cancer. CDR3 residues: CASTERQGSNTQYF. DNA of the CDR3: TGTGCCAGTACCGAAAGACAGGGTTCAAATACGCAGTATTTT.